The T cell receptor beta chain under discussion was sequenced for a study of lymphopenia after photon versus proton radiotherapy. There are 15 residues in the CDR3. Germline trimming cut 3 bases from V and 5 bases from J; bases unmatched to any gene: 8. In germline, CDR1 is SGHRS, CDR2 YFSETQ. Here immunoSEQ multiplex PCR was the method, and the copy in TCRdb shows in-frame clones only, minus some. The sample yields tens of thousands of clones, more than 75% seen once. This specimen was peripheral blood, taken from a patient treated with photon-based radiotherapy. The chain links TRBV5-1 to TRBJ2-4; 7 nucleotides align to TRBD1. The origin of this receptor is a woman in her 70s with pancreatic cancer. The CDR3: CASSSNPGTENIQYF. CDR3 coding DNA: TGCGCCAGCAGCTCCAACCCCGGGACAGAAAACATTCAGTACTTC.